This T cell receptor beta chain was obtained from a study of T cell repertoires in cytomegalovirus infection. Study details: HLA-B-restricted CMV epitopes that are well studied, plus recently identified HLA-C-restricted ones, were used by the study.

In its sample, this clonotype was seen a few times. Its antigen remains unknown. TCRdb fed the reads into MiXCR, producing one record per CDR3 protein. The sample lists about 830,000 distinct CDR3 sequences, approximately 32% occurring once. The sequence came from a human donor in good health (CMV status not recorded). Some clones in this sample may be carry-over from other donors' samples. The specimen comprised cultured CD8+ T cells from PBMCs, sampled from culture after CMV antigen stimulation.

The CDR3 loop is CAHEQGSSYNEQFF. The CDR3 nucleotides are TGTGCCCATGAACAGGGCAGCTCCTACAATGAGCAGTTCTTC. The chain combines TRBV7-9 with TRBJ2-1, with D maybe TRBD1 (6 bases). With 11 bases removed from V and 0 bases from J, the gap between germline ends came to 14 bases. CDR3 length: 14 amino acids. Germline values: CDR1 SEHNR, CDR2 FQNEAQ (reference sequence).